This TCR beta chain was retrieved from a study of PD-1 blockade in classical Hodgkin lymphoma. Study-wide background: Once every 2 weeks, patients received intravenous nivolumab at 3 mg/kg.

Every one of the patients relapsed after autologous stem cell transplantation (brentuximab vedotin exposure was variable). Libraries were prepared by immunoSEQ multiplex PCR; TCRdb keeps only in-frame clonotypes and omits some of them. The sample yields 40,000 to 50,000 clones, roughly 80% seen once. Study conclusions and caveats: Prior therapy or disease activity may underlie the repertoire differences, whose causes remain undefined. A reduction in baseline TCR diversity was reportedly seen in newly diagnosed patients relative to healthy donors. A significant rise in TCR diversity by C4D1 was seen for CD4+ but not CD8+ cells.

About this clone: The antigen remains unidentified.

The V gene lost 6 bases and the J gene lost 11 bases, with 17 bases spanning the gap. Germline V gene lookup returns CDR1 SGHDT and CDR2 YYEEEE. This CDR3 has 12 residues. The clonotype comes from a human donor with classical Hodgkin lymphoma. Specimen: peripheral blood mononuclear cells (PBMCs), collected at baseline. The rearrangement links TRBV5-6 to TRBJ1-1; weak D call: TRBD1 (5 bases). CDR3 loop: CASTFGGSDAFF. The CDR3 DNA reads TGTGCCAGCACCTTTGGGGGGAGTGACGCTTTCTTT.